This T cell receptor beta chain was recovered during a study of cytomegalovirus exposure and HLA in healthy donors. In the case of this clone: Antigen unknown.

The CDR3 covers 13 residues. V gave up 3 bases and J gave up 5 bases, with 9 bases separating them. CDR1 and CDR2 (germline): SGDLS, YYNGEE. Whole-study findings and limits: Cytomegalovirus status, reportedly, was diagnosed with high specificity and sensitivity by the classifier. One variant, a missense change in DCLRE1C, was linked in a later analysis to TCR beta V- and J-gene trimming.

PCR primers comprised 60 Vbeta and 13 Jbeta primers. Generated by immunoSEQ multiplex PCR, the TCRdb table keeps only in-frame clones and is missing some. The sample carries some 130,000 clones, over 65% recorded once. What was sequenced was PBMCs. The clonotype originates from a woman aged 30 to 39 in good health and CMV-seropositive. The chain uses TRBV9 and TRBJ2-4; the D is unclear. The CDR3 region has the DNA TGTGCCAGCAGCGACAGAACCCAAAACATTCAGTACTTC. It encodes CASSDRTQNIQYF. Filled out from reference TRBV9 and TRBJ2-4, the complete variable domain reads DSGVTQTPKHLITATGQRVTLRCSPRSGDLSVYWYQQSLDQGLQFLIQYYNGEERAKGNILERFSAQQFPDLHSELNLSSLELGDSALYFCASSDRTQNIQYFGAGTRLSVL.